A single sample gave rise to the 2 T cell receptor beta chains below, sequenced in a study of blood T cell repertoires in COVID-19. Only in-frame clones appear in the TCRdb table, and some are missing; sequencing was by immunoSEQ multiplex PCR. The data show about 140,000 clones, 78% seen once. The sequencing input was PBMCs or T cells enriched from blood (not recorded which). The receptors derive from a woman between 50 and 59 years old who had recovered from COVID-19.

This chain joins TRBV3-1 (or the pseudogene TRBV3-2) and TRBJ1-2, with D perhaps TRBD1 (6 bases). The germline V and J ends were trimmed by 1 base and 7 bases, with 13 bases remaining between them. Germline CDR1 is LGHDT and CDR2 is YNNKEL (reference sequence). The CDR3 runs 14 residues. The CDR3 DNA sequence: TGTGCCAGCAGCCAAGTCGGGGGGCACTTTGGCTACACCTTC. Residues: CASSQVGGHFGYTF.

With regard to this clone: An end of the junction differs from the germline gene, which may be a read error. This sequence joins TRBV13 and TRBJ1-2, with unresolved D. CDR1 and CDR2 from the germline V gene are PRHDT and FYEKMQ (reference sequence). The CDR3 is made up of 16 amino acids. Here the CDR3 reads CASSLGQAIQPYGYTF. For the CDR3, the DNA is TGTGCCAGCAGCCTAGGCCAGGCCATTCAGCCCTATGGCTACACCTTC. The full variable domain, with the rest looked up from reference TRBV13 and TRBJ1-2, is AAGVIQSPRHLIKEKRETATLKCYPIPRHDTVYWYQQGPGQDPQFLISFYEKMQSDKGSIPDRFSAQQFSDYHSELNMSSLELGDSALYFCASSLGQAIQPYGYTFGSGTRLTVV.